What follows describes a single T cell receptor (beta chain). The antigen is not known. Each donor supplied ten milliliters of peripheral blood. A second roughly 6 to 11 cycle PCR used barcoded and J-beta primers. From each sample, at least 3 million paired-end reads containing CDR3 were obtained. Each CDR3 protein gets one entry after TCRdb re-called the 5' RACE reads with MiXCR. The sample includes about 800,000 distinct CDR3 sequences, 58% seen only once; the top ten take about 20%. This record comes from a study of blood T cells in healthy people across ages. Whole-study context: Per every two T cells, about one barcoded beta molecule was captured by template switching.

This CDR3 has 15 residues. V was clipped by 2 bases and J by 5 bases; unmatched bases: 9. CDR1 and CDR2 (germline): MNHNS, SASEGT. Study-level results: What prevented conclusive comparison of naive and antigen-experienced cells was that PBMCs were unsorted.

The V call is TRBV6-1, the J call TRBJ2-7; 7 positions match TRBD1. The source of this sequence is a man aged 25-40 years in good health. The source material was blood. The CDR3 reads CASSEPATGSDEQYF. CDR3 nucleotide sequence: TGTGCCAGCAGTGAACCCGCGACAGGGTCTGACGAGCAGTACTTC.